This T cell receptor beta chain came from a study of blood T cell repertoires in COVID-19. Overall study context: Acute-phase and convalescent COVID-19 samples originated in the United States, Italy and Spain. PBMCs, B-cell-depleted T cells, or T cells were the source of the cDNA or gDNA that made up the material.

The length of the CDR3 is 14 residues. Trimming left V 3 bases short and J 0 bases short, with 9 bases between. Germline assignment: CDR1 WSHSY and CDR2 SAAADI. In the authors' methods: Amplification of reference gene primers was used by the study to estimate nucleated cell counts. Sequencing was performed with immunoSEQ multiplex PCR; in TCRdb, only in-frame clones are kept and a portion is missing. That table gives V, J and clone size, and the DNA gave D and trimming. The sample comprises over 75,000 clones, about 87% of which are singletons, and more than 3.5% rests with the top ten. Seattle patients were enrolled during active infection and followed longitudinally.

The sequencing sample was made of peripheral blood. This chain links TRBV10-2 with TRBJ2-7; possibly TRBD2 for D (6 bases). The sequence was collected from a human donor with COVID-19, enrolled during active disease. The donor label of this sample is uncertain. Written as DNA, the CDR3 is TGCGCCAGCAGTGATCCGGGAGTCTCCTACGAGCAGTACTTC. Residues: CASSDPGVSYEQYF.